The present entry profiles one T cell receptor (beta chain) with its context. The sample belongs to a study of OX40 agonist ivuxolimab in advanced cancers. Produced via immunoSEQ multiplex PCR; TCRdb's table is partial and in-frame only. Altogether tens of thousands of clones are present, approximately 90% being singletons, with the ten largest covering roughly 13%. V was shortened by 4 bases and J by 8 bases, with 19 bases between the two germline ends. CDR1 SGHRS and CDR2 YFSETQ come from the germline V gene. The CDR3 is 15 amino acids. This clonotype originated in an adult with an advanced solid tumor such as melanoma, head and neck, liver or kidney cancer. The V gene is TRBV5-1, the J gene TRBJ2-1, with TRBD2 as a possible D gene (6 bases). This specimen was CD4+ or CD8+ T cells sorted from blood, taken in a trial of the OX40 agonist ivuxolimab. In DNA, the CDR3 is TGCGCCAGCAGCAAGGACTATCTGGGAGTAGATGAGCAGTTCTTC. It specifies CASSKDYLGVDEQFF.